The sequence of this T cell receptor beta chain was determined in a study of blood T cells in healthy people across ages (dated by TCRdb to the mid-2010s). In the study overall: In model experiments, roughly one uniquely barcoded TCR beta cDNA molecule per two T cells was captured by template switching. To avoid experimental bias, donors of different ages were spread randomly across the sequencing lanes. Four age groups were formed from the donors: young (average 16 years), middle-aged (just under 40), aged (about 68) and long-lived (about 80). Using the same blood draw, the study looked at two additional independent replicas of 1 million unique cDNA reads for two donors, one aged 18 to 30 and the other aged 80 or older. Age-related changes in TCR beta repertoire diversity were measured in the study by deep sequencing normalized with unique cDNA molecular identifiers.

Library preparation employed 5' RACE. TCRdb lists the instrument as Illumina HiSeq 2500. A second PCR of roughly 7 to 11 cycles was performed with a sample-barcoded 5' primer and a J-beta primer mix. A template-switch 5' adaptor carrying 12 random nucleotides introduced a unique molecular identifier onto each TCR beta cDNA molecule. Each sample yielded at least 2.5 million CDR3-containing paired-end reads. The Mint cDNA synthesis kit, primed by a TRBC-specific oligonucleotide, was used to synthesize first-strand cDNA from all RNA. Following uracil-DNA glycosylase treatment, a first 18-cycle PCR with universal primers M1SS and BC2_uni_R was performed on all cDNA. Concerning the study's data processing: For normalization, 1 million high-quality reads were randomly selected from each sample, with every read carrying a distinct molecular identifier. Reads sharing molecular identifiers were discarded rather than binned into consensus sequences. CDR3 identification, clonotype clustering and error correction used MiTCR with a Q25 quality threshold and the strictest error-elimination algorithm. A nonparametric unseen species model using Euler transformation provided a lower-bound estimate of total TCR beta diversity. TCRdb's own reprocessing of the public reads used fastp at Q25 and MiXCR and kept productive beta chains. A single entry per CDR3 protein holds the most common genes and DNA from its merged rows. The V and J calls here are based on TCRdb, not the publication. The sample contains 1.5 million or so distinct CDR3 sequences, approximately 38% of them found a single time. The ten largest clones take up 6.5% to 10% of the sample.

Systemically healthy Caucasian individuals from Russia, 35 to 50 in total and aged roughly 6 to 100 years, were included as donors. Each donor gave around 9 milliliters of peripheral blood, collected into EDTA-treated Vacutainer tubes. Ficoll-Paque density-gradient centrifugation was used to isolate PBMCs, with at least 7 million obtained per sample. Total RNA, at least 5 micrograms per sample, was extracted from PBMCs with Trizol reagent. Naive CD45RAhigh/CD27high T cell percentages were measured by flow cytometry on a PBMC aliquot from every donor. As regards this clonotype: The specificity of this receptor is unknown. Base qualities are missing; no much larger clone stands one base away.

Looking up the germline V gene yields CDR1 SGHRS and CDR2 YFSETQ. Measured from the cysteine to the phenylalanine, the CDR3 is 15 residues long. Only CDR3 DNA remains: 45 bases, in frame from the first base. V sheds 0 bases and J sheds 6 bases, leaving 12 bases between their ends. General study outcomes and caveats: A strong correlation was found between observed TCR beta diversity and the percentage of naive T cells measured by flow cytometry. Estimates of total diversity from one million sequenced T cells were regarded as lower bounds and underestimates. Donor CMV infection status was unknown, potentially confounding age-related changes in expanded clonotypes. Compared with the aged group, the long-lived group had more naive CD4+ T cells, fewer expanded clones and increased TCR diversity, a pattern suggesting age selection. As age increased, observed TCR beta diversity per million T cells dropped in a roughly linear way, and a significant reduction was already evident by age roughly 40. Because profiling used bulk unsorted PBMCs, naive and antigen-experienced compartments could not be compared conclusively.

The chain joins TRBV5-1 to TRBJ2-2, and TRBD1 may be the D gene, going by 5 matching bases. The sequence was collected from a woman aged 18-29 years in good health. Sequenced input: blood. CDR3 region: CASSLAGIGAGELFF. The nucleotides are TGCGCCAGCAGCTTGGCAGGGATTGGAGCCGGGGAGCTGTTTTTT.